These T cell receptor beta chains were read from a single sample in a study of T-cell reconstitution after alpha-beta-depleted transplantation in children. One entry per CDR3 protein results from TCRdb running MiXCR on the PCR reads. Of around 670,000 distinct CDR3 sequences listed, around 14% are singletons. The specimen comprised PBMCs, sampled before TCRalphabeta/CD19-depleted stem cell transplant. The receptors were gathered from a girl aged 2-10 years with congenital amegakaryocytic thrombocytopenia, due to receive a stem cell transplant. Each CDR3 is given with its conserved first and last residue. The D gene is left open where the match is weak. Size values are once, few and many counts, or a class for expanded clones, and some rows have none.

.,TRBV7-9,.,TRBJ2-7,TGTGCCAGCAGCTCCAGGGGTATTAACGAGCAGTACTTC,CASSSRGINEQYF
few,TRBV4-1,.,TRBJ2-7,TGCGCCAGCAGCCAAGATCCCGTAGGGGCAGGTTGGGGCTACGAGCAGTACTTC,CASSQDPVGAGWGYEQYF
.,TRBV2,.,TRBJ2-1,TGTGCCAGCATCCCTTCGGGCGGGTGGGCAGGATGGGATGAGCAGTTCTTC,CASIPSGGWAGWDEQFF
many,TRBV29-1,.,TRBJ2-7,TGCAGCGTCCCAGGTGGATTCAGCTCCTACGAGCAGTACTTC,CSVPGGFSSYEQYF
.,TRBV18,.,TRBJ2-7,TGTGCCAGCTCACCACAGGGGTCCCATTACGAGCAGTACTTC,CASSPQGSHYEQYF
many,TRBV12-3/TRBV12-4,.,TRBJ1-6,TGTGCCAGCAGTTTCCGGGTTGGGAATTCACCCCTCCACTTT,CASSFRVGNSPLHF
.,TRBV27,.,TRBJ2-2,TGTGCCAGCAGTTTAATCTTTCGCGTCCGCATATTCCCGGGGGAGCTGTTTTTT,CASSLIFRVRIFPGELFF
.,TRBV7-9,.,TRBJ2-3,TGTGCCAGCCCCGAGGGGAGCAGCTCACAAACGACGCAGTATTTT,CASPEGSSSQTTQYF
many,TRBV5-1,.,TRBJ1-1,TGCGCCAGCAGCCCCACGGCTCAGGGTGGTACTGAAGCTTTCTTT,CASSPTAQGGTEAFF
.,TRBV30,.,TRBJ1-2,TGTGCCTGGAGTGTCGCCAGGTACAGTAGCTATGGCTACACCTTC,CAWSVARYSSYGYTF
many,TRBV29-1,.,TRBJ2-2,TGCAGCGTTCTTACTAGCTCATCGCACACCGGGGAGCTGTTTTTT,CSVLTSSSHTGELFF
many,TRBV20-1,.,TRBJ2-1,TGCAGTGCTAGATACAATGAGCAGTTCTTC,CSARYNEQFF
many,TRBV4-1,TRBD2,TRBJ2-1,TGCGCCAGCAGCCAAGAATTAGCGGGAGATCGAGTCCGGATTGTCCATGAGCAGTTCTTC,CASSQELAGDRVRIVHEQFF
few,TRBV5-1,.,TRBJ2-1,TGCGCCAGCAGCTTGGAAATCCCTGTCAACCTTTTCTCCTACAATGAGCAGTTCTTC,CASSLEIPVNLFSYNEQFF
.,TRBV5-1,TRBD1,TRBJ2-7,TGCGCCAGCAGCCCTCCTGGGGACAGGGGATCCTACGAGCAGTACTTC,CASSPPGDRGSYEQYF
few,TRBV12-3/TRBV12-4,.,TRBJ2-1,TGTGCCAGCAGTGCGTCTAGCGATGAGCAGTTCTTC,CASSASSDEQFF
many,TRBV5-1,TRBD2,TRBJ2-1,TGCGCCAGCAGCTCGCTTGGCGGGAGGGCCGGGAATGAGCAGTTCTTC,CASSSLGGRAGNEQFF
.,TRBV7-9,.,TRBJ1-1,TGTGCCAGCAGCTCCCTGGGCGGAGAGAACACTGAAGCTTTCTTT,CASSSLGGENTEAFF
.,TRBV2,.,TRBJ2-7,TGTGCCAGCGAGGGAGGCTCCTCCTACGAGCAGTACTTC,CASEGGSSYEQYF
many,TRBV28,.,TRBJ1-6,TGTGCCAGCAGTCCGGATGGGAGCCGAATCCTTAAAAGGCCCCTCCACTTT,CASSPDGSRILKRPLHF
.,TRBV27,.,TRBJ2-6,TGTGCCAGCCACGAGAGGGGGGCCAACGTCCTGACTTTC,CASHERGANVLTF
.,TRBV20-1,.,TRBJ1-5,TGCAGTGCTTGGGGGGGAAGCAATCAGCCCCAGCATTTT,CSAWGGSNQPQHF
.,TRBV12-3/TRBV12-4,.,TRBJ1-2,TGTGCCAGCAGCCCCCCTGGGGGCTACACCTTC,CASSPPGGYTF
.,TRBV3-1,.,TRBJ2-7,TGTGCCAGCAGCCAAGGTTCAGGAAACTACGAGCAGTACTTC,CASSQGSGNYEQYF
many,TRBV5-1,TRBD1,TRBJ2-5,TGCGCCAGCAGCGCCGGACAGGGAGAGACCCAGTACTTC,CASSAGQGETQYF
few,TRBV12-3/TRBV12-4,TRBD2,TRBJ2-1,TGTGCCAGCAGGAGTAGCGGGAGTAACGATGAGCAGTTCTTC,CASRSSGSNDEQFF
many,TRBV29-1,.,TRBJ2-1,TGCAGCGTTGAATCTGAGAGCTCCTACAATGAGCAGTTCTTC,CSVESESSYNEQFF
few,TRBV5-5,TRBD1,TRBJ2-7,TGTGCCAGCAGCTCGTTACCCACAGGGGGGATCCTGTACGAGCAGTACTTC,CASSSLPTGGILYEQYF
.,TRBV4-1,.,TRBJ2-3,TGCGCCAGCAGCCATTGGAGAGATACGCAGTATTTT,CASSHWRDTQYF
many,TRBV5-1,.,TRBJ2-2,TGCGCCAGCAGCTTGGTCCCGTTCGCGAACACCGGGGAGCTGTTTTTT,CASSLVPFANTGELFF
many,TRBV15,.,TRBJ2-2,TGTGCCACCAGCGGTGGGGTCACCGGGGAGCTGTTTTTT,CATSGGVTGELFF
many,TRBV20-1,TRBD2,TRBJ2-7,TGCAGTGCTAGAGATATTTTAGCGGGATCCTACGAGCAGTACTTC,CSARDILAGSYEQYF
many,TRBV5-5,TRBD2,TRBJ2-1,TGTGCCAGCAGCTGGACTAGCGGGAGAAGCAATGAGCAGTTCTTC,CASSWTSGRSNEQFF
few,TRBV20-1,TRBD2,TRBJ2-3,TGCAGTGTCGATCTGAGCGGGAGGGCTGGAGATACGCAGTATTTT,CSVDLSGRAGDTQYF
.,TRBV6-1,TRBD1,TRBJ2-7,TGTGCCAGCAGACGAACGGACAGGGACTCCTACGAGCAGTACTTC,CASRRTDRDSYEQYF
many,TRBV12-3/TRBV12-4,.,TRBJ1-1,TGTGCCAGCAGTCAACGGACGACTATGAACACTGAAGCTTTCTTT,CASSQRTTMNTEAFF
many,TRBV12-3/TRBV12-4,.,TRBJ2-1,TGTGCCAGCAGTTTAAAGTTATCCGGCAGGGTAGCCTACAATGAGCAGTTCTTC,CASSLKLSGRVAYNEQFF
.,TRBV28,.,TRBJ2-5,TGTGCCATCGAAACCCCGGGAGTCGAGACCCAGTACTTC,CAIETPGVETQYF
many,TRBV6-6,.,TRBJ1-6,TGTGCCAGCAGGACTGGGAATTCACCCCTCCACTTT,CASRTGNSPLHF
.,TRBV20-1,TRBD1,TRBJ2-7,TGCAGTGCCCCGGGACAGGGGGAATACGAGCAGTACTTC,CSAPGQGEYEQYF
many,TRBV7-3,.,TRBJ2-7,TGTGCCAGCAGCTTACGCGGAGGGCCTTCCTACGAGCAGTACTTC,CASSLRGGPSYEQYF
many,TRBV7-8,.,TRBJ2-7,TGTGCCAGCAGCAATCCCACGCGACCCCCCTTCTACGAGCAGTACTTC,CASSNPTRPPFYEQYF
many,TRBV10-2,.,TRBJ2-3,TGCGCCAGCAGTGAACCCCCCCCCGGGCGAGACGGATACACAGATACGCAGTATTTT,CASSEPPPGRDGYTDTQYF
many,TRBV10-3,.,TRBJ2-6,TGTGCCATCACAAACATGAGCTCTGGGGCCAACGTCCTGACTTTC,CAITNMSSGANVLTF
few,TRBV28,TRBD2,TRBJ2-7,TGTGCCAGCAATCTAGCGGGGTCCTACGAGCAGTACTTC,CASNLAGSYEQYF